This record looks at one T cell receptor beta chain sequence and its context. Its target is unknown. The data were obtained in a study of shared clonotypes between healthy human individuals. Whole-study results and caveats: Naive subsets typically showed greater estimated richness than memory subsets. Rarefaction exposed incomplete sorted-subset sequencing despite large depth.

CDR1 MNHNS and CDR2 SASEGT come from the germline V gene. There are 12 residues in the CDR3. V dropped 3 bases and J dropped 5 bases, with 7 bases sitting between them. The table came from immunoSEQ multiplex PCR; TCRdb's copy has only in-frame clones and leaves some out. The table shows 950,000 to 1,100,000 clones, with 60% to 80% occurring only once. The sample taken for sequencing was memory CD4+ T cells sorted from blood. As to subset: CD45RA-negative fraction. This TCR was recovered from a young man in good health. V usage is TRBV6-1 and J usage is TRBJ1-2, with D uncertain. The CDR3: CASSEVQYGYTF. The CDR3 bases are TGTGCCAGCAGTGAGGTGCAGTATGGCTACACCTTC.